This TCR beta chain was recovered during a study of regulatory T cells in long-lasting Graves disease. Noted time point: newly diagnosed GD, antithyroid drugs for less than 3 months. PBMCs were the source of the RNA used for TCR sequencing. The CDR3 loop spans 14 amino acids. Germline V lookup: CDR1 SQVTM, CDR2 ANQGSEA. V gave up 7 bases and J gave up 0 bases, with 16 bases separating them. Building the TCR beta libraries relied on iRepertoire HTBI primers, and CDR3 regions underwent Arm-PCR. TCRdb recomputed calls from the multiplex PCR reads with MiXCR, one row per CDR3 protein. The sample includes 450,000 to 700,000 distinct CDR3 sequences, approximately 13% of them seen just once. These data are also associated with another study on T cells in Graves' hyperthyroidism and ophthalmopathy. That investigation notes: First-round RT-PCR with HTBI primers amplified the TCR CDR3 region.

This chain links TRBV29-1 with TRBJ2-7, with D perhaps TRBD2 (6 bases). The source material was peripheral blood mononuclear cells (PBMCs), sampled at new diagnosis, from a patient treated with antithyroid drugs. The clonotype originates from a man aged 30 to 39 with Graves disease. The CDR3 protein is CSAGGVPGSYEQYF. The CDR3 nucleotides read TGCAGCGCCGGCGGGGTGCCGGGCTCCTACGAGCAGTACTTC.